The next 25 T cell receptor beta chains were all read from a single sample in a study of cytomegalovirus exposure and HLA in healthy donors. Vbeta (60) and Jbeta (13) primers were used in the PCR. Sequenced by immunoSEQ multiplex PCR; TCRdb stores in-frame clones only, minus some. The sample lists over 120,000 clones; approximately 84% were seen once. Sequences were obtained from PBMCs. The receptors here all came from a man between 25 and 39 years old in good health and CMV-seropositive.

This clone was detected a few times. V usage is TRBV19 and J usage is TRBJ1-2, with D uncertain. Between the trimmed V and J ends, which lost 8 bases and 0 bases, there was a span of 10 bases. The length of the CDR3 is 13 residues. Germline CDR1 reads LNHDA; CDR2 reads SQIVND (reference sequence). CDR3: CASSAIANYGYTF. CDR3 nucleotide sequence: TGTGCCAGTTCCGCTATAGCTAACTATGGCTACACCTTC. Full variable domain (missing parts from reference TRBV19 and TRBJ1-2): DGGITQSPKYLFRKEGQNVTLSCEQNLNHDAMYWYRQDPGQGLRLIYYSQIVNDFQKGDIAEGYSVSREKKESFPLTVTSAQKNPTAFYLCASSAIANYGYTFGSGTRLTVV.

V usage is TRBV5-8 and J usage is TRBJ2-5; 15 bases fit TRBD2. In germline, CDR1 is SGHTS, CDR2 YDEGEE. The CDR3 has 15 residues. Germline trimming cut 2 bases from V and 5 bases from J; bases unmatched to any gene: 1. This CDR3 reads CASSFGLAGGETQYF. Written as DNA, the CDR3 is TGTGCCAGCAGCTTTGGACTAGCGGGAGGGGAGACCCAGTACTTC.

The CDR3 region is CASSGGPQTGNYEQYF. CDR3 coding DNA: TGTGCCAGCAGCGGGGGGCCACAGACAGGGAACTACGAGCAGTACTTC. The chain combines TRBV7-2 with TRBJ2-7, with a weak D call TRBD1 (7 bases). The CDR3 covers 16 residues. Germline CDR1 and CDR2: SGHTA and FQGNSA. Trimming cost V 5 bases and J 3 bases, with 20 bases left between them.

The CDR3 spells CASSSYLPYGYTF. The CDR3 DNA reads TGTGCCAGCAGTTCGTACTTACCCTATGGCTACACCTTC. The chain carries TRBV27 and TRBJ1-2; no clear D gene. The CDR3 is made up of 13 amino acids. Germline CDR1 MNHEY, CDR2 SMNVEV (reference sequence). The germline V and J ends were trimmed by 4 bases and 4 bases, with 10 bases remaining between them.

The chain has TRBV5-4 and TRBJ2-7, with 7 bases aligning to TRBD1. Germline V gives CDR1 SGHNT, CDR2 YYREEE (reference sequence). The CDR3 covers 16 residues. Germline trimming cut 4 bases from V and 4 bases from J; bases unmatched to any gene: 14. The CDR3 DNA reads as TGTGCCAGCAGCGGAGGACAGGATCCCGGGTCGTACGAGCAGTACTTC. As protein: CASSGGQDPGSYEQYF.

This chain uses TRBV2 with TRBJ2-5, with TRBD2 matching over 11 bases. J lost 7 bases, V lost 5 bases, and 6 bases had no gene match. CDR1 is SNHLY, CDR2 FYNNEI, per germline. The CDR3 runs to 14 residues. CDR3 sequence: CASSPRLAGTTQYF. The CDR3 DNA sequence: TGTGCCAGCAGTCCGAGACTAGCGGGGACGACCCAGTACTTC.

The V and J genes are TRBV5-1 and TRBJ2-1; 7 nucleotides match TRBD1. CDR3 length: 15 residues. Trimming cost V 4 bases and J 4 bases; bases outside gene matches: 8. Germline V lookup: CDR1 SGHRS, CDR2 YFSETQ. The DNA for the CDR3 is TGCGCCAGCAGCCAGACCGGGACAGATTACAATGAGCAGTTCTTC. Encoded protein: CASSQTGTDYNEQFF.

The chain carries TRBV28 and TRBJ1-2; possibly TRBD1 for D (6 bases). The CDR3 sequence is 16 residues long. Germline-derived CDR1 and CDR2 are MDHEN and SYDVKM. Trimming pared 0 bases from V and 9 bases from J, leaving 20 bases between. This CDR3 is CASSLWGNSQGTRYTF. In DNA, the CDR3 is TGTGCCAGCAGTTTATGGGGGAACTCACAGGGTACTCGCTACACCTTC.

The CDR3 region has the DNA TGTGCCAGCAGGGCGACTAGCGGGGGGGTCACAGATACGCAGTATTTT. As protein: CASRATSGGVTDTQYF. V and J are TRBV6-4 and TRBJ2-3; TRBD2 aligns across 14 bases. Germline V CDR1 and CDR2: MRHNA, SNTAGT. The V gene end was trimmed by 6 bases and the J gene end by 2 bases; junction bases not matched to a gene: 4. The CDR3 spans 16 residues.

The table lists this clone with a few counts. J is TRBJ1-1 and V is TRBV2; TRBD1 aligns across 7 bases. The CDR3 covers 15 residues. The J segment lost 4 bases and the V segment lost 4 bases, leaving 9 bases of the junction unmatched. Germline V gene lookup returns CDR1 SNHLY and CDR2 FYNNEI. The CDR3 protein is CASSAVTGDSTEAFF. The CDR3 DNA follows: TGTGCCAGCAGTGCAGTTACAGGGGATTCCACTGAAGCTTTCTTT.

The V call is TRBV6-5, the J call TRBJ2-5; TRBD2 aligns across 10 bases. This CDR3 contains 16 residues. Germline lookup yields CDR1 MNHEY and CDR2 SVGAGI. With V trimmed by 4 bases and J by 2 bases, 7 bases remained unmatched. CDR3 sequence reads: CASSFEQTSGQETQYF. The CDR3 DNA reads TGTGCCAGCAGTTTCGAACAGACTAGCGGGCAAGAGACCCAGTACTTC.

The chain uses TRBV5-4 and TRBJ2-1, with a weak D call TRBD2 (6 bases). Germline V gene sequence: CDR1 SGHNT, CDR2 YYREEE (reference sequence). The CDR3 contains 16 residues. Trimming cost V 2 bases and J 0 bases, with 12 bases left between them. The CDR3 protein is CASSFGGLSSYNEQFF. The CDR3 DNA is TGTGCCAGCAGCTTTGGGGGGTTAAGCTCCTACAATGAGCAGTTCTTC.

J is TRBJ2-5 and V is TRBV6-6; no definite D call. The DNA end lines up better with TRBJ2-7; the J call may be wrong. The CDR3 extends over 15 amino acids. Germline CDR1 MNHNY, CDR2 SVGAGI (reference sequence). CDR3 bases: TGTGCCAGCAGCAGCTTACAGAGATCCATCTACGAGCAGTACTTC. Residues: CASSSLQRSIYEQYF.

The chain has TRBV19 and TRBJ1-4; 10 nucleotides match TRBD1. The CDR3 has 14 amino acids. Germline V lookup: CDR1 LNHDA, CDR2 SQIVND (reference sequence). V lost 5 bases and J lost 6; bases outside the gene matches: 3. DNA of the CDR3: TGTGCCAGTAGTTCCGGGACAGGGGATGAAAAACTGTTTTTT. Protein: CASSSGTGDEKLFF.

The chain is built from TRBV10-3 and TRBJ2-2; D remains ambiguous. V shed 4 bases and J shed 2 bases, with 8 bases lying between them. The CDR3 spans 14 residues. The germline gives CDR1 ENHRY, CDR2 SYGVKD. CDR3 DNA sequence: TGTGCCATCAGTGTGGATAGCAACACCGGGGAGCTGTTTTTT. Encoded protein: CAISVDSNTGELFF.

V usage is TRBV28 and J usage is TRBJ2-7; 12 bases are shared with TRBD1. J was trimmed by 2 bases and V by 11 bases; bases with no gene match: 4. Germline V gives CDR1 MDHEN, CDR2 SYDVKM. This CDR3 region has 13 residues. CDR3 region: CAYGTGGPYEQYF. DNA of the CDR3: TGTGCCTACGGGACAGGGGGCCCCTACGAGCAGTACTTC.

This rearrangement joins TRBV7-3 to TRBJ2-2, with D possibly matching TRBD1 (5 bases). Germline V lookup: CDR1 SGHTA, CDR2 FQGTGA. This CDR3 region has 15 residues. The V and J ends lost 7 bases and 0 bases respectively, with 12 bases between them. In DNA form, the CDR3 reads TGTGCCAGCACCTTGGGGCTCTCGAACACCGGGGAGCTGTTTTTT. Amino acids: CASTLGLSNTGELFF.

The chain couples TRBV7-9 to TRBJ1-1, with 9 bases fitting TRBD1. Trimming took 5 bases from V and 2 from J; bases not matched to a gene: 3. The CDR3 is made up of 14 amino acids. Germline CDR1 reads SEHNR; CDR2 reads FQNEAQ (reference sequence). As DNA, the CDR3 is TGTGCCAGCAGCGTACAGGGGGCAAACACTGAAGCTTTCTTT. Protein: CASSVQGANTEAFF.

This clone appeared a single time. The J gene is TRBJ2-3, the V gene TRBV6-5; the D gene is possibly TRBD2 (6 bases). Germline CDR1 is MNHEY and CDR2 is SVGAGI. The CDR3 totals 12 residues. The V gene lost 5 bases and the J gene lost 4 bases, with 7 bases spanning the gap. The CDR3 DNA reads TGTGCCAGCAGTCCGGGGGCAGATACGCAGTATTTT. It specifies CASSPGADTQYF.

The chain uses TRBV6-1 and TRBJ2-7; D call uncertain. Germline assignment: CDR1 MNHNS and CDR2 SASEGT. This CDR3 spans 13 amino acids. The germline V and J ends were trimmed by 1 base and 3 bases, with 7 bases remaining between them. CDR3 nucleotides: TGTGCCAGCAGTGAAGACGCTAACTACGAGCAGTACTTC. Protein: CASSEDANYEQYF.

The CDR3 spells CSVTGTGTDTQYF. The CDR3 nucleotides are TGCAGCGTAACCGGGACAGGCACAGATACGCAGTATTTT. J is TRBJ2-3 and V is TRBV29-1; 7 bases are shared with TRBD1. CDR1 and CDR2 from the germline V gene are SQVTM and ANQGSEA. V was pared by 6 bases and J by 1 base, with 4 bases of the junction left unmatched. CDR3 length: 13 residues.

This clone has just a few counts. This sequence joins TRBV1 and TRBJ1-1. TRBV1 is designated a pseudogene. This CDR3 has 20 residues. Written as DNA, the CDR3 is TGCACCAGCAGCCAGGTCGGTGGTCGGGGGGAAAGACAAGGGAACACTGAAGCTTTCTTT. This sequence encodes CTSSQVGGRGERQGNTEAFF.

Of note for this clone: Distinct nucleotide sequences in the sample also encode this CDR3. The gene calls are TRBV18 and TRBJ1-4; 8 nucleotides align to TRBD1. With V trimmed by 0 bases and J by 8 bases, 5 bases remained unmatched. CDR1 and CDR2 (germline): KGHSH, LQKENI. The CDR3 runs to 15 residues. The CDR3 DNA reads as TGTGCCAGCTCACCACCGGGACAGGTGGGGGAAAAACTGTTTTTT. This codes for CASSPPGQVGEKLFF.

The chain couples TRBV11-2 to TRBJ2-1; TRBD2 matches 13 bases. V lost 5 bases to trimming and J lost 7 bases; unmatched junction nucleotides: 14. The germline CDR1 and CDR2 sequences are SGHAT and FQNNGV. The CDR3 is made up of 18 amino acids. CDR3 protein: CASSPLGGTSGVENEQFF. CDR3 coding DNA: TGTGCCAGCAGCCCCCTCGGGGGGACTAGCGGGGTGGAAAATGAGCAGTTCTTC.

The CDR3: CATSRERRASSYEQYF. The CDR3 DNA is TGTGCCACCAGCAGAGAGCGCAGGGCGTCTTCCTACGAGCAGTACTTC. V gene TRBV15 combines with J gene TRBJ2-7; maybe TRBD1 (5 bases). V was clipped by 0 bases and J by 1 base, with 13 bases between them. Germline CDR1 is LNHNV and CDR2 is YYDKDF (reference sequence). This CDR3 comprises 16 residues.